The 17 T cell receptor beta chains below were found in one sample sequenced in a study of blood T cell repertoires in COVID-19 (dated by TCRdb to 2019 to 2021). The library was generated by the immunoSEQ multiplex PCR assay. Held by TCRdb, this immuneACCESS table contains in-frame sequences only and omits some clones. Under half of the omission traces to an unresolved V gene where checked; the cause of the rest is unknown. This sample is represented by under 250,000 clones; about 80% of them were singletons. Roughly 2.4% of the sample is in the top ten clones. The sample consisted of peripheral blood. All receptors derive from a woman in her fifties or sixties with acute or convalescent COVID-19.

V usage is TRBV19 and J usage is TRBJ1-4; a weak D match, TRBD1 (6 bases). The germline gives CDR1 LNHDA, CDR2 SQIVND (reference sequence). Trimming shortened V by 3 bases and J by 4 bases, and 12 bases separated the two germline ends. The CDR3 extends over 15 amino acids. The DNA of the CDR3 is TGTGCCAGTAGTATCCGAAGGGGGAATAATGAAAAACTGTTTTTT. Translated: CASSIRRGNNEKLFF.

The J gene is TRBJ2-6, the V gene TRBV30; TRBD2 agrees at 7 bases. The CDR3 is made up of 15 amino acids. J gave up 0 bases and V 5 bases, and 4 bases lay outside the gene matches. Germline loops: CDR1 GTSNPN, CDR2 SVGIG (reference sequence). CDR3 loop: CAWGEGSSGANVLTF. CDR3 DNA sequence: TGTGCCTGGGGGGAGGGATCCTCTGGGGCCAACGTCCTGACTTTC.

The chain couples TRBV18 to TRBJ2-2; D not resolved. CDR1 is KGHSH, CDR2 LQKENI, per germline. With 5 bases removed from V and 6 bases from J, the gap between germline ends came to 13 bases. The CDR3 is 14 residues long. The CDR3 DNA reads as TGTGCCAGCTCATTACGACCCGGGTCCGGGGAGCTGTTTTTT. This sequence encodes CASSLRPGSGELFF.

This chain joins TRBV7-3 and TRBJ2-1; D gene uncertain. In germline, CDR1 is SGHTA, CDR2 FQGTGA. With 0 bases removed from V and 4 bases from J, the gap between germline ends came to 7 bases. There are 14 residues in the CDR3. CDR3 amino acids: CASSLTQIYNEQFF. CDR3 DNA sequence: TGTGCCAGCAGCTTAACGCAGATATACAATGAGCAGTTCTTC.

The DNA for the CDR3 is TGTGCCAGCAGGATTAGCGGGAACACCGGGGAGCTGTTTTTT. Translation: CASRISGNTGELFF. J is TRBJ2-2 and V is TRBV9, with D possibly being TRBD2 (6 bases). CDR3 length: 14 amino acids. Looked up from germline, CDR1 is SGDLS and CDR2 is YYNGEE. The V end was cut by 5 bases, the J end by 1 base, with 9 bases between.

On this clone: Other DNA sequences in this sample translate to the same CDR3. This chain links TRBV5-1 with TRBJ1-5; no firm D call. Trimming took off 0 bases at V and 3 bases at J, with 10 bases between the two ends. There are 15 residues in the CDR3. Germline V gene sequence: CDR1 SGHRS, CDR2 YFSETQ. CDR3 in amino acids: CASSLVAGSNQPQHF. The CDR3 DNA reads as TGCGCCAGCAGCTTGGTCGCAGGTTCCAATCAGCCCCAGCATTTT.

On this clone: At one end the junction does not follow the germline gene, possibly because of a read error. V usage is TRBV25-1 and J usage is TRBJ1-4; no definite D call. The CDR3 has 14 residues. CDR1 and CDR2 (germline): MGHDK, SYGVNS. As DNA, the CDR3 is TGTGCCAGAAGTGAAAGAGGGATATGGGAAAAACTGTTTTTT. This sequence encodes CARSERGIWEKLFF.

The V and J genes are TRBV3-1 (or the pseudogene TRBV3-2) and TRBJ1-2; D remains ambiguous. The length of the CDR3 is 13 residues. With 5 bases removed from V and 7 bases from J, the gap between germline ends came to 14 bases. Germline lookup yields CDR1 LGHDT and CDR2 YNNKEL (reference sequence). The CDR3 DNA reads TGTGCCAGCAGCTCTAACGCCGGCGGTGGCTACACCTTC. It encodes CASSSNAGGGYTF.

This chain links TRBV12-3 or TRBV12-4 with TRBJ2-1; possibly TRBD2 for D (5 bases). There are 12 residues in the CDR3. V was clipped by 5 bases and J by 3 bases, with 5 bases between them. The CDR3 here is CASSGGYNEQFF. The CDR3 nucleotides are TGTGCCAGCAGTGGAGGCTACAATGAGCAGTTCTTC.

This chain connects TRBV12-5 to TRBJ2-1, with TRBD2 identical over 9 bases. CDR3 length: 14 residues. The V gene's germline CDR1 is LGHNT and CDR2 FRNRAP. The J segment lost 6 bases and the V segment lost 2 bases, leaving 2 bases of the junction unmatched. CDR3 protein: CASGLTAGGNEQFF. CDR3 nucleotide sequence: TGTGCTAGTGGTTTGACAGCGGGGGGCAATGAGCAGTTCTTC.

The chain links TRBV19 to TRBJ1-5; no clear D. V was clipped by 7 bases and J by 3 bases, with 10 bases between them. This CDR3 is 13 amino acids long. CDR1 and CDR2 (germline): LNHDA, SQIVND (reference sequence). The CDR3 nucleotides are TGTGCCAGTAAGCGGCAGCCCAATCAGCCCCAGCATTTT. This encodes CASKRQPNQPQHF.

The rearrangement links TRBV6-1 to TRBJ2-1, with 10 bases that match TRBD1. This CDR3 has 13 residues. Germline lookup yields CDR1 MNHNS and CDR2 SASEGT. With 10 bases clipped from V and 6 bases from J, the junction kept 6 bases outside the gene matches. CDR3 DNA: TGTGCCACGACCAGGGACAGGGGCAATGAGCAGTTCTTC. Its translation is CATTRDRGNEQFF.

V is TRBV14 and J is TRBJ2-7, with 8 bases lining up with TRBD2. The CDR3 runs to 11 residues. Germline trimming cut 10 bases from V and 5 bases from J; bases unmatched to any gene: 4. Germline V gene sequence: CDR1 SGHDN, CDR2 FVKESK. CDR3 in DNA: TGTGCCACCTCGGGGGGGAACGAGCAGTACTTC. This sequence encodes CATSGGNEQYF.

V and J are TRBV9 and TRBJ2-1, with a weak D call TRBD2 (6 bases). V was trimmed by 0 bases and J by 5 bases, leaving 15 bases between them. Germline lookup yields CDR1 SGDLS and CDR2 YYNGEE. The CDR3 is 16 amino acids. CDR3 sequence (DNA): TGTGCCAGCAGCGTAGGGGGACTTCAGGGAGACAATGAGCAGTTCTTC. Protein: CASSVGGLQGDNEQFF.

The CDR3 protein is CASSFYRGRGGEETQYF. The CDR3, as DNA: TGTGCCAGCAGCTTTTATCGTGGGAGGGGTGGGGAAGAGACCCAGTACTTC. The chain is built from TRBV5-6 and TRBJ2-5; 7 positions agree with TRBD2. The trim removed 2 bases at V and 3 bases at J, leaving 13 bases unmatched. Germline V lookup: CDR1 SGHDT, CDR2 YYEEEE. The CDR3 is made up of 17 amino acids. Full variable domain (missing parts from reference TRBV5-6 and TRBJ2-5): DAGVTQSPTHLIKTRGQQVTLRCSPKSGHDTVSWYQQALGQGPQFIFQYYEEEERQRGNFPDRFSGHQFPNYSSELNVNALLLGDSALYLCASSFYRGRGGEETQYFGPGTRLLVL.

CDR3 sequence reads: CASSQGGSGGAHTGELFF. Here the CDR3 DNA reads TGTGCCAGCAGCCAAGGGGGATCGGGTGGGGCCCACACCGGGGAGCTGTTTTTT. V usage is TRBV4-2 and J usage is TRBJ2-2; a weak D match, TRBD1 (5 bases). Germline CDR1 and CDR2: LGHNA and YNFKEQ. V was pared by 1 base and J by 3 bases, with 18 bases between. The CDR3 is 18 amino acids.

The rearrangement links TRBV5-6 to TRBJ1-6, with TRBD1 identical over 7 bases. The CDR3 totals 15 residues. Per the germline V gene, CDR1 is SGHDT and CDR2 is YYEEEE. The J segment lost 7 bases and the V segment lost 3 bases, leaving 7 bases of the junction unmatched. The CDR3: CASSWTGQSNSPLHF. In DNA, the CDR3 is TGTGCCAGCAGCTGGACGGGACAGAGCAATTCACCCCTCCACTTT.